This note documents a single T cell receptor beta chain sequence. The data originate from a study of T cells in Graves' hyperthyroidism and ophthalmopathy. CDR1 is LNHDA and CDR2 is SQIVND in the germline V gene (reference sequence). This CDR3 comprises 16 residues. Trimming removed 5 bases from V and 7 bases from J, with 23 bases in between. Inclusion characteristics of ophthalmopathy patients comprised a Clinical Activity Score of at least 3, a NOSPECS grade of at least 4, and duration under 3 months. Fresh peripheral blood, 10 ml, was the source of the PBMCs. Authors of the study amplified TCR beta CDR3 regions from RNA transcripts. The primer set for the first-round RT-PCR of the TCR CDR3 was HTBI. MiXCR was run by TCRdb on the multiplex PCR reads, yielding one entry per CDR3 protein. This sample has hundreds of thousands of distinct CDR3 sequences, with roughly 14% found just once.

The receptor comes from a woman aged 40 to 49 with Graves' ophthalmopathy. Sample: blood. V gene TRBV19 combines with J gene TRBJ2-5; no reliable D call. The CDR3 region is CASSLFADPDVGTQYF. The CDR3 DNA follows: TGTGCCAGTAGTCTGTTCGCGGACCCCGATGTCGGGACCCAGTACTTC.